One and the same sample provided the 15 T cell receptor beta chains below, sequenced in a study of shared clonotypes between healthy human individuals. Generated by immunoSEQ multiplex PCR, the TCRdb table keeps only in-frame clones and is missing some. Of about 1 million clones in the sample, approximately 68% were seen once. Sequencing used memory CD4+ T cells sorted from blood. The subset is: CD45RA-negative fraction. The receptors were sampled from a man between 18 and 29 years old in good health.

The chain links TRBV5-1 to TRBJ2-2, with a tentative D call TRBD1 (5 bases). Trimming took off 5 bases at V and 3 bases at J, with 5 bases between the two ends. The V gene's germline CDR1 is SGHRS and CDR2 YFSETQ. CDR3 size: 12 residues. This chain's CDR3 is CASRQDTGELFF. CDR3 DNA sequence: TGCGCCAGCAGACAGGACACCGGGGAGCTGTTTTTT.

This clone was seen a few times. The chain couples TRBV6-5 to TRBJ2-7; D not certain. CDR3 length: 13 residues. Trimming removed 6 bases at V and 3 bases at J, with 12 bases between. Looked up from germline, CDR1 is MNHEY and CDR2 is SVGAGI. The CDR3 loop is CASRPIDHYEQYF. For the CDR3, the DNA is TGTGCCAGCAGGCCTATTGACCACTACGAGCAGTACTTC.

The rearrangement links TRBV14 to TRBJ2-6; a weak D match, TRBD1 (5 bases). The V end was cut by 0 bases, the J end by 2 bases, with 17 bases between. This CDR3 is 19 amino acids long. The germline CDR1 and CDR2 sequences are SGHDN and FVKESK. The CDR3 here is CASSQDVRILGAGANVLTF. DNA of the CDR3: TGTGCCAGCAGCCAAGATGTAAGGATCCTAGGGGCTGGGGCCAACGTCCTGACTTTC.

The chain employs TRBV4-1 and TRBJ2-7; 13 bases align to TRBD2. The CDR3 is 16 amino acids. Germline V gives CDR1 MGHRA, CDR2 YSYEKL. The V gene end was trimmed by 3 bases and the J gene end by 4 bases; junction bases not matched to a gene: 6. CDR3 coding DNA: TGCGCCAGCAGCCACCAGACTAGCGGGAGGTCGTACGAGCAGTACTTC. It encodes CASSHQTSGRSYEQYF.

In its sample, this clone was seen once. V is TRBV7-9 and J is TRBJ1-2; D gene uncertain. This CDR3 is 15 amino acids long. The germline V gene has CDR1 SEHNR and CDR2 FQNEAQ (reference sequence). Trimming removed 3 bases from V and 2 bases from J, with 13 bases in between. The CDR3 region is CASSLVSGTNYGYTF. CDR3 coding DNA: TGTGCCAGCAGCTTGGTATCAGGTACCAACTATGGCTACACCTTC.

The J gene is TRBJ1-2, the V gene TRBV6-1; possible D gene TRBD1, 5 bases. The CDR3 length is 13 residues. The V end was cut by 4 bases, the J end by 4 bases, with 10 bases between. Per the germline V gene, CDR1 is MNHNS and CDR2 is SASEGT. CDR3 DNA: TGTGCCAGCAGTGGACAGTTATCCTATGGCTACACCTTC. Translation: CASSGQLSYGYTF.

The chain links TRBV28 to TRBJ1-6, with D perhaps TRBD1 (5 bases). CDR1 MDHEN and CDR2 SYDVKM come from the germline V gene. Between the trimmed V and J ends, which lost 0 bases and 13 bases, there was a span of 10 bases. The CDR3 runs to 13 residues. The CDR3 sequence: CASSLWGEVPLHF. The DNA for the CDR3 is TGTGCCAGCAGTTTATGGGGGGAGGTCCCCCTCCACTTT.

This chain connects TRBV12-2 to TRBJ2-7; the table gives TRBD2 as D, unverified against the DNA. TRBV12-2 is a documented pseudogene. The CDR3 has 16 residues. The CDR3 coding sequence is TGTGCAAGTCGCTACAAACCGGGACTGCGGTCCCCCGAGCAGTACTTC. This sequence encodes CASRYKPGLRSPEQYF.

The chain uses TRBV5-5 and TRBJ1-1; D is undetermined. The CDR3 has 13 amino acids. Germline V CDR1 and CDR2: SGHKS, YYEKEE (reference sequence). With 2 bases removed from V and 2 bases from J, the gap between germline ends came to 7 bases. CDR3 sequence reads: CASSFAGNTEAFF. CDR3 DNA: TGTGCCAGCAGCTTTGCAGGAAACACTGAAGCTTTCTTT.

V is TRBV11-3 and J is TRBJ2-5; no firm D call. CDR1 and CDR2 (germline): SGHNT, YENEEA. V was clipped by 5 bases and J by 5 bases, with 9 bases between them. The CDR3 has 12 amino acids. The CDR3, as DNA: TGTGCCAGCAGCCGAACCGAGGAGACCCAGTACTTC. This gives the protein CASSRTEETQYF.

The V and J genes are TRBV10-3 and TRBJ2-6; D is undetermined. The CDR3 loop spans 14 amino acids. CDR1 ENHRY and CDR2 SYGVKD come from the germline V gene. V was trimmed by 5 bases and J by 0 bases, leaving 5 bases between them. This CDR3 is CAISPFSGANVLTF. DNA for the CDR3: TGTGCCATCAGTCCCTTCTCTGGGGCCAACGTCCTGACTTTC.

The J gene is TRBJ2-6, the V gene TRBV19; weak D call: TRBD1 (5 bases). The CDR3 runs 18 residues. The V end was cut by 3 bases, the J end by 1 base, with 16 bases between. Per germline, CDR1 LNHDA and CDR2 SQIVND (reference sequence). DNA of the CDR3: TGTGCCAGTAGTATGGGCAGGGCTTCGTTTTCTGGGGCCAACGTCCTGACTTTC. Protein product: CASSMGRASFSGANVLTF. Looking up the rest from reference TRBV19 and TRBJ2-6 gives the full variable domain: DGGITQSPKYLFRKEGQNVTLSCEQNLNHDAMYWYRQDPGQGLRLIYYSQIVNDFQKGDIAEGYSVSREKKESFPLTVTSAQKNPTAFYLCASSMGRASFSGANVLTFGAGSRLTVL.

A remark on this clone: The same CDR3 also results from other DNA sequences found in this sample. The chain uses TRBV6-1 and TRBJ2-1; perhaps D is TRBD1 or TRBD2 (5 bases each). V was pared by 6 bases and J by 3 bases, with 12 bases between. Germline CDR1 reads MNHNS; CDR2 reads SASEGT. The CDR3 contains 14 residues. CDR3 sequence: CASSPGTLYNEQFF. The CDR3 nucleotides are TGTGCCAGCAGCCCCGGGACCCTCTACAATGAGCAGTTCTTC.

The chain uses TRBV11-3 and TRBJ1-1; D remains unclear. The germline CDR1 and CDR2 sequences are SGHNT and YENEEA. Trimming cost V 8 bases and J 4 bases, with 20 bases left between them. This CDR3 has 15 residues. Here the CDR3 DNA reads TGTGCCAGCCCCCCCACAGTTCCCTTGGGCACTGAAGCTTTCTTT. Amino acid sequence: CASPPTVPLGTEAFF.

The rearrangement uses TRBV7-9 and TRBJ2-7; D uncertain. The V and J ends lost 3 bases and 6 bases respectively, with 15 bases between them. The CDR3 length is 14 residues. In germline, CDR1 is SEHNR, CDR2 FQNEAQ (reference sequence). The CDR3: CASSLVSGSLEQYF. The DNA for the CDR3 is TGTGCCAGCAGCTTGGTGTCAGGCTCTCTCGAGCAGTACTTC.